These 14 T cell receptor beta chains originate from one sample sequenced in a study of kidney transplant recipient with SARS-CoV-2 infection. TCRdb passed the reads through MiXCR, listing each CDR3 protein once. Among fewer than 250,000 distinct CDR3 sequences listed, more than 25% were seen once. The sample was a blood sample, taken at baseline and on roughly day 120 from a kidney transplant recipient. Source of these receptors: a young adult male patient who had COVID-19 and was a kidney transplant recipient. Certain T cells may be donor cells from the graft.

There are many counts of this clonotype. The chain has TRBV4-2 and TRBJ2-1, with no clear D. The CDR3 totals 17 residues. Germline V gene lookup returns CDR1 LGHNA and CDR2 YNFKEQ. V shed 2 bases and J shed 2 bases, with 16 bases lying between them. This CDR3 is CASSQSSRDATYNEQFF. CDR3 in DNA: TGTGCCAGCAGCCAATCCTCTCGCGACGCCACCTACAATGAGCAGTTCTTC.

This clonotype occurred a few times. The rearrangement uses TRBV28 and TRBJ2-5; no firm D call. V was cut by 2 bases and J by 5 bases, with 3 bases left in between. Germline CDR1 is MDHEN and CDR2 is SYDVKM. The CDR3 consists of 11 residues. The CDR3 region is CASSLHETQYF. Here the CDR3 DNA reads TGTGCCAGCAGTTTACACGAGACCCAGTACTTC.

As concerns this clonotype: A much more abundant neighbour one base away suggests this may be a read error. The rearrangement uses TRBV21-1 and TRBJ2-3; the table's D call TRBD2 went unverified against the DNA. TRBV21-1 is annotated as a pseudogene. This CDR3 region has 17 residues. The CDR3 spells CASRLPLATIMQDTQYF. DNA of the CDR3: TGTGCCAGCAGACTCCCTCTAGCTACAATCATGCAAGATACGCAGTATTTT.

In DNA form, the CDR3 reads TGTGCCAGCAGCGAATTGTGCAAAGGTCGAAAGACCTATGGCTACACCTTC. It specifies CASSELCKGRKTYGYTF. The chain combines TRBV4-2 with TRBJ1-2; no reliable D call. This CDR3 region has 17 residues. Trimming removed 5 bases from V and 4 bases from J, with 23 bases in between. CDR1 is LGHNA, CDR2 YNFKEQ, per germline.

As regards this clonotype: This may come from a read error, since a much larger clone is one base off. CDR3 DNA: TGTGCCAGCAGTTACAGGGTAGAACAGCCCCGGCATTTT. It codes for CASSYRVEQPRHF. The gene calls are TRBV7-9 and TRBJ1-5, with D perhaps TRBD1 (6 bases). The CDR3 sequence is 13 residues long. The germline V gene encodes CDR1 SEHNR and CDR2 FQNEAQ (reference sequence).

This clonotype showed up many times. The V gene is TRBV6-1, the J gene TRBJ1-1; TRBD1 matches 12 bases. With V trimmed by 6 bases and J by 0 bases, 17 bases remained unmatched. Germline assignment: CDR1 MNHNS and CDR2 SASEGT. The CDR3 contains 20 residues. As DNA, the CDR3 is TGTGCCAGCAGCCGAAAGACCGGGACAGGGGGCGGGAAGATGAACACTGAAGCTTTCTTT. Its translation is CASSRKTGTGGGKMNTEAFF.

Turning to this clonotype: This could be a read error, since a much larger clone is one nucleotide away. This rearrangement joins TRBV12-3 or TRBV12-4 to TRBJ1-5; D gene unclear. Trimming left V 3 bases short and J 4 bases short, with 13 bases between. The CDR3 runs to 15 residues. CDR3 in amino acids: CASSFYPEENQPQHF. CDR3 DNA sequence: TGTGCCAGCAGTTTTTATCCGGAAGAGAATCAGCCCCAGCATTTT.

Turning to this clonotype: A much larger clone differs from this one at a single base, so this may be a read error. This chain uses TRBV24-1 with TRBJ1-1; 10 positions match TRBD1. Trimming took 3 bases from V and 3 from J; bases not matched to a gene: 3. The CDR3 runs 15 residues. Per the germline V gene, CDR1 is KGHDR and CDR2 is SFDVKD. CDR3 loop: CATSDEGTGDTEAFF. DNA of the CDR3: TGTGCCACCAGTGATGAGGGGACAGGGGACACTGAAGCTTTCTTT.

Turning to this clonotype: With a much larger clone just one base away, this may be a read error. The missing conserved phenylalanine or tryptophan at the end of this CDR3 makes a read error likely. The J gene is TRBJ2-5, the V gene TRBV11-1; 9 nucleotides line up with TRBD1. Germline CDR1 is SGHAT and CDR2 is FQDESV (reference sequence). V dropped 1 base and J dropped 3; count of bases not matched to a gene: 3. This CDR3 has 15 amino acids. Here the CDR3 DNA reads TGTGCCAGCAGCTTAGGCGGGGACAGGGAAGAGACCCAGTACCTC. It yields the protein CASSLGGDREETQYL.

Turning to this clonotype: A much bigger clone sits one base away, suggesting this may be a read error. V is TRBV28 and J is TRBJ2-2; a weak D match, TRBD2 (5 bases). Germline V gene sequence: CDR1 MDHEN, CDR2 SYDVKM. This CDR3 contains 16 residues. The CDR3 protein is CASGLSGAENTGELFF. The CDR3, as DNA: TGTGCCAGCGGTTTATCAGGAGCGGAAAACACCGGGGAGCTGTTTTTT.

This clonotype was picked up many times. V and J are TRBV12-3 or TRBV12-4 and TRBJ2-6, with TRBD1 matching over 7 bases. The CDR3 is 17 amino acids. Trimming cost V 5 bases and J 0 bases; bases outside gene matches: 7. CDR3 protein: CASSRQGTSSGANVLTF. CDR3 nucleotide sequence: TGTGCCAGCAGTCGACAGGGTACAAGCTCTGGGGCCAACGTCCTGACTTTC.

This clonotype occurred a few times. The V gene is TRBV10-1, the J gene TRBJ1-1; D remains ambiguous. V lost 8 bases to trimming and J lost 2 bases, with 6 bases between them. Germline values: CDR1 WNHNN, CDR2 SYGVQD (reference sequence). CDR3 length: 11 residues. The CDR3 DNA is TGCGCCAGCGGGGATAACACTGAAGCTTTCTTT. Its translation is CASGDNTEAFF.

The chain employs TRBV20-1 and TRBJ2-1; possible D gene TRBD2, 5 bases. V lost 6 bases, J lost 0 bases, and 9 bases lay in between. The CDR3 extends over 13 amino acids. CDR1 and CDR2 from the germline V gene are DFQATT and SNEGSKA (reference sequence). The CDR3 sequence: CSALGSSYNEQFF. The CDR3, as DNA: TGCAGTGCCCTAGGGAGCTCCTACAATGAGCAGTTCTTC.

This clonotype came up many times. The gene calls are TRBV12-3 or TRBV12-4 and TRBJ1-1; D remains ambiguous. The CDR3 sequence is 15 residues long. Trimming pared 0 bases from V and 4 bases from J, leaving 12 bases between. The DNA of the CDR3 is TGTGCCAGCAGTTTAGCGCGGAGGGCCCTCACTGAAGCTTTCTTT. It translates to CASSLARRALTEAFF.